The 11 T cell receptor beta chains below all came from one sample that was sequenced in a study of blood T cells in healthy people across ages. Then a second PCR, running about 6 to 12 cycles, was carried out with a sample-barcoded 5' primer and a J-beta primer mix. TCRdb independently ran MiXCR on the 5' RACE reads; one entry per CDR3 protein. The sample includes approximately 670,000 distinct CDR3 sequences, over 40% of them seen just once. The specimen was blood. The source is a man at least 80 years old in good health.

The chain's CDR3 is CSVEENRGGQGSGYTF. CDR3 in DNA: TGCAGCGTTGAAGAAAATAGGGGGGGACAGGGTAGTGGCTACACCTTC. The V gene is TRBV29-1, the J gene TRBJ1-2, with 9 nucleotides matching TRBD1. This CDR3 spans 16 amino acids. V shed 0 bases, J shed 7 bases, and the junction held 12 bases outside the gene matches. Germline V gives CDR1 SQVTM, CDR2 ANQGSEA.

Ten or more counts support this clonotype. The gene calls are TRBV20-1 and TRBJ2-5; D is unresolved. Germline V lookup: CDR1 DFQATT, CDR2 SNEGSKA (reference sequence). The ends were cut back, 6 bases at V and 1 base at J, with 3 bases in the middle. This CDR3 contains 10 residues. CDR3 loop: CSAAQETQYF. In DNA, the CDR3 is TGCAGTGCCGCCCAAGAGACCCAGTACTTC.

This chain uses TRBV29-1 with TRBJ2-7; tentative D call: TRBD2 (7 bases). The CDR3 covers 13 residues. V was cut by 1 base and J by 4 bases, with 11 bases left in between. CDR1 is SQVTM and CDR2 is ANQGSEA in the germline V gene. CDR3 sequence (DNA): TGCAGCGTTGAAGGCGGGGGCTCATACGAGCAGTACTTC. This sequence encodes CSVEGGGSYEQYF.

This clonotype was counted once. Just one base apart from a much larger clone, this may be a read error. V and J are TRBV20-1 and TRBJ2-7, with D tentatively TRBD1 (6 bases). CDR3 length: 12 residues. Trimming took 1 base from V and 2 from J, leaving 6 bases between them. The V gene's germline CDR1 is DFQATT and CDR2 SNEGSKA (reference sequence). CDR3 residues: CSARGDTYEQYF. For the CDR3, the DNA is TGCAGTGCTAGAGGGGACACCTACGAGCAGTACTTC.

This clonotype showed up just a few times. The rearrangement joins TRBV6-1 to TRBJ2-6; 12 positions agree with TRBD1. This CDR3 region has 19 residues. Germline CDR1 and CDR2: MNHNS and SASEGT. The J segment lost 2 bases and the V segment lost 6 bases, leaving 11 bases of the junction unmatched. For the CDR3, the DNA is TGTGCCAGCAGCAGCGGAGGGACAGGGGGCCCAACTGGGGCCAACGTCCTGACTTTC. This translates into CASSSGGTGGPTGANVLTF.

The chain recombines TRBV7-9 with TRBJ2-2; D is possibly TRBD1 (5 bases). The CDR3 is made up of 15 amino acids. Trimming removed 5 bases from V and 5 bases from J, with 15 bases in between. Germline V gives CDR1 SEHNR, CDR2 FQNEAQ (reference sequence). The CDR3 region has the DNA TGTGCCAGCAGCCTAGGCAGGGCGGCGACCGGGGAGCTGTTTTTT. Encoded protein: CASSLGRAATGELFF.

The table lists this clonotype with a few counts. The chain couples TRBV6-2 or TRBV6-3 to TRBJ1-4; 10 positions match TRBD1. Germline-derived CDR1 and CDR2 are MNHEY and SVGEGT. The CDR3 totals 16 residues. The V and J ends lost 4 bases and 5 bases, in that order; junction bases with no gene match: 7. This CDR3 is CASSFSGTGDNEKLFF. CDR3 bases: TGTGCCAGCAGTTTCTCCGGGACAGGGGACAATGAAAAACTGTTTTTT.

This clonotype appeared a few times. This chain joins TRBV4-3 and TRBJ2-3; D is ambiguous. V lost 3 bases and J lost 2, with 12 bases in between. This CDR3 is 15 amino acids long. From germline, CDR1 is LGHNA and CDR2 YSLEER. The CDR3 DNA follows: TGCGCCAGCAGCCATGAACAAGGACCCACAGATACGCAGTATTTT. Its translation: CASSHEQGPTDTQYF.

The chain recombines TRBV20-1 with TRBJ2-5, with 10 bases that match TRBD1. The junction had 8 bases not matched to a gene; V was cut back by 2 bases and J by 5 bases. This CDR3 is built from 15 residues. Germline assignment: CDR1 DFQATT and CDR2 SNEGSKA (reference sequence). CDR3 in amino acids: CSARYAGTGEETQYF. The CDR3 DNA follows: TGCAGTGCTAGATATGCCGGGACAGGGGAGGAGACCCAGTACTTC.

Many counts were recorded for this clonotype. The chain links TRBV7-2 to TRBJ2-7; 8 positions match TRBD1. The CDR3 consists of 14 residues. V shed 2 bases, J shed 4 bases, and the junction held 4 bases outside the gene matches. The V gene's germline CDR1 is SGHTA and CDR2 FQGNSA. The CDR3 nucleotides are TGTGCCAGCAGCTTAATGCAGGGGGCGTACGAGCAGTACTTC. This gives the protein CASSLMQGAYEQYF.

This chain uses TRBV11-3 with TRBJ2-1; D ambiguous. This CDR3 has 11 amino acids. Germline assignment: CDR1 SGHNT and CDR2 YENEEA. Trimming removed 5 bases from V and 8 bases from J, with 7 bases in between. The CDR3, as DNA: TGTGCCAGCAGCGCCAGTTATGAGCAGTTCTTC. It yields the protein CASSASYEQFF.